This paragraph reports one T cell receptor beta chain. The CDR3 is 15 residues long. The germline V gene has CDR1 MRHNA and CDR2 SNTAGT. With 7 bases removed from V and 4 bases from J, the gap between germline ends came to 16 bases. The data are from a study of blood T cell repertoires in COVID-19. Study-wide context: COVID-19 samples from acute and convalescent phases originated in the United States, Italy and Spain. From T cells, B-cell-depleted T cells, or PBMCs came the material, which was cDNA or gDNA.

In the original processing: It was from reference gene primer amplification that nucleated cell counts were estimated. Clones were sequenced by immunoSEQ multiplex PCR, and TCRdb holds only the in-frame ones, with some missing. V, J and clone size are those of that table, while D and trimming were read from the DNA. Here the sample spans over 70,000 clones, around 90% being singletons. Sequencing was carried out using peripheral blood. This chain links TRBV6-4 with TRBJ2-2; D might be TRBD1 (5 bases). The source of this sequence is a human donor with active COVID-19. The donor label of this sample is uncertain. Written as DNA, the CDR3 is TGTGCCAGCACCGAGCGCCGACAGAGCACCGGGGAGCTGTTTTTT. Amino acid sequence: CASTERRQSTGELFF.